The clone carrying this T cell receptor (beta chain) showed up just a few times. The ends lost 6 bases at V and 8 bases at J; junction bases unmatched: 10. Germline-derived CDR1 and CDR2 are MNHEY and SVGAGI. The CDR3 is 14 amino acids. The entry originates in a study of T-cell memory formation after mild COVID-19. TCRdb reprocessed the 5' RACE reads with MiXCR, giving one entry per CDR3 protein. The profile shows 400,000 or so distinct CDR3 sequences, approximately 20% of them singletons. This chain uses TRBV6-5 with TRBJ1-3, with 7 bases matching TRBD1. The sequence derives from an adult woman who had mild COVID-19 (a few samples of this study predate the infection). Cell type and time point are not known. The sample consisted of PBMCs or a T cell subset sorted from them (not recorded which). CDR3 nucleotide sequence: TGTGCCAGCAGATCGACAGGGATACTCGACACCATATATTTT. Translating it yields CASRSTGILDTIYF.